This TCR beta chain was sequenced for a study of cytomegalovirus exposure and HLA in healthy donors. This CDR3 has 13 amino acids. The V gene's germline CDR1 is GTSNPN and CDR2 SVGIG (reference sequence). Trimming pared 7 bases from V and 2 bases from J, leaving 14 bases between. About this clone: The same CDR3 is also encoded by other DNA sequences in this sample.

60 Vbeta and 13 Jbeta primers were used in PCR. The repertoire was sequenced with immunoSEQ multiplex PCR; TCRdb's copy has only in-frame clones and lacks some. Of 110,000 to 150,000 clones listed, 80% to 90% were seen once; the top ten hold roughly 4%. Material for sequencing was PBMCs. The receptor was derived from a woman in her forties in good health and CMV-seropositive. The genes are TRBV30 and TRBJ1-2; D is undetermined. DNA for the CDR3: TGTGCCTTTAATGTGGTAGCCAACTATGGCTACACCTTC. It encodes CAFNVVANYGYTF.